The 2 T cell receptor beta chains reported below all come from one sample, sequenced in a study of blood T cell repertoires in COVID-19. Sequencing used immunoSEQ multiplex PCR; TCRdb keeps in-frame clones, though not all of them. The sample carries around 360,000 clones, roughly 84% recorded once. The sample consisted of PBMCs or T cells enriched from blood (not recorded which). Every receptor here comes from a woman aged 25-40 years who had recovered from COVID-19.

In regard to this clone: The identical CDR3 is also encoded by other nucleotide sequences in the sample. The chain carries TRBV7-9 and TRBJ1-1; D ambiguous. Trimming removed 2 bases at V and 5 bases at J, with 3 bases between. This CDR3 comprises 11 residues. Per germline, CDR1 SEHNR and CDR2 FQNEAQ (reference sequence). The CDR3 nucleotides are TGTGCCAGCAGCTTATTAACTGAAGCTTTCTTT. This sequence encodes CASSLLTEAFF.

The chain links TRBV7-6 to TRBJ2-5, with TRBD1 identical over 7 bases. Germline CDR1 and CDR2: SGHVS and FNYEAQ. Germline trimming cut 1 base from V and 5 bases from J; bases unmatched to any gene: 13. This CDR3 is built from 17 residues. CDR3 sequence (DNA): TGTGCCAGCAGCTTAGTCCTCAGGGGGAAATTCGACGAGACCCAGTACTTC. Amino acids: CASSLVLRGKFDETQYF. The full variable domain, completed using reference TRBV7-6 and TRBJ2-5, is GAGVSQSPRYKVTKRGQDVALRCDPISGHVSLYWYRQALGQGPEFLTYFNYEAQQDKSGLPNDRFSAERPEGSISTLTIQRTEQRDSAMYRCASSLVLRGKFDETQYFGPGTRLLVL.